These 27 T cell receptor beta chains were sequenced from one sample in a study of identical twins. In TCRdb, the 5' RACE reads were re-called with MiXCR into one record per CDR3 protein. The table includes 1,800,000 or so distinct CDR3 sequences, more than 30% detected once. The specimen was cord blood. These receptors were taken from a newborn girl in good health.

This chain links TRBV24-1 with TRBJ2-1; 13 bases match TRBD2. Germline CDR1 KGHDR, CDR2 SFDVKD. The trim removed 4 bases at V and 4 bases at J, leaving 3 bases unmatched. The CDR3 covers 16 residues. The CDR3 region is CATSDLTSGRYNEQFF. CDR3 DNA sequence: TGTGCCACCAGTGACTTGACTAGCGGGAGGTACAATGAGCAGTTCTTC.

V and J are TRBV20-1 and TRBJ2-3, with 12 bases that match TRBD2. CDR3 size: 15 residues. Germline values: CDR1 DFQATT, CDR2 SNEGSKA (reference sequence). Losses at the gene ends were 1 base for V and 2 bases for J; bases not matched to a gene: 1. The CDR3 nucleotides read TGCAGTGCTAGAGGGACTAGCGGGGCCACAGATACGCAGTATTTT. This encodes CSARGTSGATDTQYF.

This rearrangement joins TRBV18 to TRBJ2-1; tentative D call: TRBD2 (6 bases). Per germline, CDR1 KGHSH and CDR2 LQKENI. The CDR3 totals 16 residues. Trimming shortened V by 3 bases and J by 3 bases, and 15 bases separated the two germline ends. The CDR3 DNA sequence: TGTGCCAGCTCACCGGGACTGAAGGGACGCTACAATGAGCAGTTCTTC. This gives the protein CASSPGLKGRYNEQFF.

The gene calls are TRBV12-3 or TRBV12-4 and TRBJ2-7; TRBD2 matches 13 bases. The V gene end was trimmed by 2 bases and the J gene end by 7 bases; junction bases not matched to a gene: 8. This CDR3 has 16 amino acids. The CDR3 sequence is CASSLLLAGGAREQYF. CDR3 DNA sequence: TGTGCCAGCAGTTTACTACTAGCGGGAGGGGCGCGGGAGCAGTACTTC.

Comments on this clonotype: Germline is not matched at one junction end, which may reflect a read error. The CDR3 nucleotides are TGTGTCAGCAGCAAAAATGCGGCTGAGGCAGATACGCAGTATTTT. Encoded protein: CVSSKNAAEADTQYF. V usage is TRBV4-2 and J usage is TRBJ2-3; D unresolved. Germline values: CDR1 LGHNA, CDR2 YNFKEQ. CDR3 size: 15 residues.

Note on this clonotype: Without the conserved terminal phenylalanine or tryptophan, this CDR3 likely stems from a read error. The CDR3, as DNA: TGTGCCAGCAGCGCGACAGCTAACTATGGCTACACCTCC. This translates into CASSATANYGYTS. The V and J genes are TRBV9 and TRBJ1-2; TRBD1 might be the D (5 bases). CDR1 is SGDLS and CDR2 is YYNGEE in the germline V gene. CDR3 length: 13 amino acids. Trimming pared 3 bases from V and 0 bases from J, leaving 6 bases between.

J is TRBJ2-1 and V is TRBV9; 10 positions agree with TRBD2. CDR1 is SGDLS, CDR2 YYNGEE, per germline. The junction had 7 bases not matched to a gene; V was cut back by 3 bases and J by 7 bases. This CDR3 region has 15 residues. DNA for the CDR3: TGTGCCAGCAGCGAAGCGGGAGGGCCGGGTAATGAGCAGTTCTTC. Protein: CASSEAGGPGNEQFF.

This clonotype was seen a handful of times. V gene TRBV20-1 combines with J gene TRBJ1-6; TRBD1 agrees at 7 bases. The junction had 6 bases not matched to a gene; V was cut back by 6 bases and J by 7 bases. The CDR3 consists of 13 residues. CDR1 and CDR2 (germline): DFQATT, SNEGSKA (reference sequence). The CDR3 spells CSAYRGPNSPLHF. For the CDR3, the DNA is TGCAGTGCATACAGGGGCCCCAATTCACCCCTCCACTTT.

This clonotype was seen many times. The chain carries TRBV10-3 and TRBJ2-1, with D possibly matching TRBD2 (5 bases). CDR1 and CDR2 from the germline V gene are ENHRY and SYGVKD. Trimming took 0 bases from V and 12 from J, leaving 18 bases between them. The CDR3 sequence is 15 residues long. CDR3 amino acids: CAISESVTSERWQFF. The DNA for the CDR3 is TGTGCCATCAGTGAGTCTGTAACTAGTGAACGATGGCAGTTCTTC.

The chain recombines TRBV19 with TRBJ2-1; TRBD2 might be the D (5 bases). Germline V lookup: CDR1 LNHDA, CDR2 SQIVND (reference sequence). The CDR3 is made up of 14 amino acids. The V and J ends lost 0 bases and 5 bases respectively, with 8 bases between them. The CDR3 here is CASSIDSAHNEQFF. CDR3 coding DNA: TGTGCCAGTAGTATAGATAGCGCCCACAATGAGCAGTTCTTC.

This clonotype came up a few times. J is TRBJ2-7 and V is TRBV6-6; TRBD2 might be the D (5 bases). The germline CDR1 and CDR2 sequences are MNHNY and SVGAGI (reference sequence). The V end lost 0 bases, the J end lost 0 bases, and 9 bases lay between the germline ends. This CDR3 spans 15 amino acids. The CDR3 here is CASSYSSANSYEQYF. The CDR3, as DNA: TGTGCCAGCAGTTACTCTAGCGCCAACTCCTACGAGCAGTACTTC.

This clonotype has only a few counts. This chain links TRBV6-6 with TRBJ2-4, with D possibly TRBD1 on 6 matching bases. Germline V gives CDR1 MNHNY, CDR2 SVGAGI (reference sequence). The CDR3 has 13 amino acids. V lost 6 bases and J 9 bases, leaving 15 bases between the germline ends. The CDR3 nucleotides are TGTGCCAGCAGGGAAGGACAGTCGAGCATTCAGTACTTC. It translates to CASREGQSSIQYF.

The gene calls are TRBV6-1 and TRBJ2-2; the match to TRBD1 covers 7 bases. Germline CDR1 and CDR2: MNHNS and SASEGT. The CDR3 is made up of 17 amino acids. Trimming at V came to 2 bases and at J to 2 bases, leaving 8 bases not matched to a gene. CDR3 sequence reads: CASSERSGTVNTGELFF. In DNA form, the CDR3 reads TGTGCCAGCAGTGAAAGGTCCGGGACAGTTAACACCGGGGAGCTGTTTTTT.

The J gene is TRBJ1-2, the V gene TRBV7-2; tentatively, D is TRBD1 (5 bases). The V gene lost 5 bases and the J gene lost 4 bases, with 14 bases spanning the gap. The CDR3 runs 14 residues. Germline-derived CDR1 and CDR2 are SGHTA and FQGNSA. In DNA, the CDR3 is TGTGCCAGCAGCCCCCCGACAGACCTCTATGGCTACACCTTC. The encoded protein is CASSPPTDLYGYTF.

In this sample, this clonotype turned up a few times. The chain carries TRBV28 and TRBJ2-2, with TRBD2 as a possible D gene (5 bases). Germline CDR1 MDHEN, CDR2 SYDVKM. V lost 5 bases to trimming and J lost 7 bases, with 17 bases between them. This CDR3 spans 15 amino acids. This chain's CDR3 is CASSLHLLAFGELFF. CDR3 nucleotides: TGTGCCAGCAGTCTCCACCTTCTAGCTTTCGGGGAGCTGTTTTTT.

The chain links TRBV2 to TRBJ2-3, with 7 bases that match TRBD2. This CDR3 has 15 amino acids. Germline CDR1 SNHLY, CDR2 FYNNEI. J was trimmed by 2 bases and V by 4 bases; bases with no gene match: 6. CDR3 protein: CASSAGLGNTDTQYF. In nucleotides, the CDR3 is TGTGCCAGCAGTGCTGGACTAGGCAACACAGATACGCAGTATTTT.

The chain recombines TRBV12-3 or TRBV12-4 with TRBJ1-1; TRBD1 matches at 8 bases. This CDR3 spans 13 amino acids. Germline trimming cut 10 bases from V and 1 base from J; bases unmatched to any gene: 5. CDR3 region: CAIQDRANTEAFF. In DNA form, the CDR3 reads TGTGCCATCCAGGACAGGGCGAACACTGAAGCTTTCTTT.

This clonotype was detected a few times. The J gene is TRBJ2-7, the V gene TRBV6-2 or TRBV6-3; no firm D call. The CDR3 consists of 14 residues. The germline V and J ends were trimmed by 1 base and 1 base, with 8 bases remaining between them. Germline CDR1 MNHEY, CDR2 SVGEGT. This CDR3 is CASSYFFGSYEQYF. CDR3 DNA: TGTGCCAGCAGTTACTTTTTCGGATCCTACGAGCAGTACTTC.

This clonotype appeared a few times. V and J are TRBV12-3 or TRBV12-4 and TRBJ1-5; no clear D gene. The V and J ends lost 3 bases and 3 bases respectively, with 6 bases between them. The CDR3 spans 13 residues. CDR3 DNA: TGTGCCAGCAGTTTGGAGTTCAATCAGCCCCAGCATTTT. The encoded protein is CASSLEFNQPQHF.

The J gene is TRBJ1-2, the V gene TRBV29-1; no clear D. The CDR3 is 12 residues long. V was pared by 6 bases and J by 4 bases, with 12 bases between. Germline loops: CDR1 SQVTM, CDR2 ANQGSEA. The CDR3 reads CSVRGEGYGYTF. CDR3 DNA sequence: TGCAGCGTCCGCGGGGAGGGCTATGGCTACACCTTC.

This clonotype was found a few times. The V and J genes are TRBV20-1 and TRBJ2-1; D remains unclear. CDR3 length: 12 residues. Per germline, CDR1 DFQATT and CDR2 SNEGSKA (reference sequence). V gave up 1 base and J gave up 6 bases, with 7 bases separating them. The CDR3 sequence: CSARGPPNEQFF. The CDR3 DNA is TGCAGTGCTAGAGGGCCCCCCAATGAGCAGTTCTTC.

The chain recombines TRBV29-1 with TRBJ2-7, with D perhaps matching TRBD1 or TRBD2 (5 bases each). Per germline, CDR1 SQVTM and CDR2 ANQGSEA. CDR3 length equals 13 residues. With 2 bases removed from V and 2 bases from J, the gap between germline ends came to 10 bases. For the CDR3, the DNA is TGCAGCGTTGAATCCAGGGACCCCTACGAGCAGTACTTC. Its protein is CSVESRDPYEQYF.

This sequence joins TRBV2 and TRBJ1-1, with a possible D match to TRBD1 (6 bases). The length of the CDR3 is 13 residues. Germline V gene sequence: CDR1 SNHLY, CDR2 FYNNEI. Trimming took 6 bases from V and 5 from J, leaving 13 bases between them. CDR3 nucleotides: TGTGCCAGCAGAACACAGGGACAAACTGAAGCTTTCTTT. Translation gives CASRTQGQTEAFF.

This clonotype turned up a few times. This sequence joins TRBV28 and TRBJ2-7; possibly TRBD2 for D (5 bases). The CDR3 has 16 residues. In germline, CDR1 is MDHEN, CDR2 SYDVKM. V was pared by 5 bases and J by 2 bases, with 19 bases between. CDR3 sequence reads: CASSPPPSWTTYEQYF. The CDR3, as DNA: TGTGCCAGCAGTCCCCCGCCTAGCTGGACGACCTACGAGCAGTACTTC.

This clonotype was found once. This chain links TRBV21-1 with TRBJ1-2. TRBV21-1 is designated a pseudogene. The CDR3 contains 20 residues. The CDR3: CASSKERREGSPLANYGYTF. The CDR3 DNA sequence: TGTGCCAGCAGCAAAGAGAGGAGGGAGGGATCCCCCCTAGCTAACTATGGCTACACCTTC.

Here the CDR3 reads CASSLRDRGVNTEAFF. DNA of the CDR3: TGTGCCAGCAGCTTGAGGGACAGGGGGGTGAACACTGAAGCTTTCTTT. The V call is TRBV5-6, the J call TRBJ1-1; 11 bases align to TRBD1. V lost 1 base and J lost 0; bases outside the gene matches: 2. The CDR3 covers 16 residues. The germline gives CDR1 SGHDT, CDR2 YYEEEE.

The chain couples TRBV20-1 to TRBJ2-3; 10 bases agree with TRBD1. The length of the CDR3 is 14 residues. Trimming removed 4 bases from V and 6 bases from J; junction bases left unmatched: 7. From germline, CDR1 is DFQATT and CDR2 SNEGSKA (reference sequence). In nucleotides, the CDR3 is TGCAGTGCTACTACGACAGGGGGCAGGGATACGCAGTATTTT. Its translation is CSATTTGGRDTQYF.